This T cell receptor beta chain is drawn from a study of T cell responses to AZD1222 COVID-19 vaccine. General study points: At baseline, seropositivity was found in only 5 to 7 AZD1222 recipients. None of the repertoires were sampled until the peak T cell response had passed. Donors were largely white British and mainly female; clonal diversity was possibly underestimated.

V was shortened by 4 bases and J by 2 bases, with 12 bases between the two germline ends. CDR3 length: 14 residues. From germline, CDR1 is GTSNPN and CDR2 SVGIG (reference sequence). The table came from immunoSEQ multiplex PCR; TCRdb's copy has only in-frame clones and leaves some out. The table records over 75,000 clones, roughly nine tenths of them present only once. About this clone: Its antigen is unidentified.

The clonotype comes from an adult in good health. Sequenced here: peripheral blood, sampled on day 0 of AZD1222 vaccination. The chain recombines TRBV30 with TRBJ1-3, with D possibly being TRBD1 (5 bases). CDR3 residues: CAWTQGSTGNTIYF. The CDR3 DNA follows: TGTGCCTGGACCCAGGGATCGACTGGAAACACCATATATTTT.